This T cell receptor (beta chain) was sequenced during a study of blood T cell repertoires in COVID-19. TCRdb keeps only in-frame clones here, not all; method: immunoSEQ multiplex PCR. The sample lists tens of thousands of clones, about nine tenths seen once, with approximately 5% in the top ten. This clone appeared a few times. The CDR3 is made up of 15 amino acids. CDR1 MNHEY and CDR2 SMNVEV come from the germline V gene (reference sequence). V was trimmed by 5 bases and J by 0 bases, leaving 11 bases between them. This chain uses TRBV27 with TRBJ1-5; TRBD1 is a possible D gene (5 bases). The sequencing sample was made of peripheral blood. The receptor was isolated from a human donor in a cohort sampled during active COVID-19. CDR3 DNA: TGTGCCAGCAGTCCATCAGGGTATAGCAATCAGCCCCAGCATTTT. Protein product: CASSPSGYSNQPQHF.